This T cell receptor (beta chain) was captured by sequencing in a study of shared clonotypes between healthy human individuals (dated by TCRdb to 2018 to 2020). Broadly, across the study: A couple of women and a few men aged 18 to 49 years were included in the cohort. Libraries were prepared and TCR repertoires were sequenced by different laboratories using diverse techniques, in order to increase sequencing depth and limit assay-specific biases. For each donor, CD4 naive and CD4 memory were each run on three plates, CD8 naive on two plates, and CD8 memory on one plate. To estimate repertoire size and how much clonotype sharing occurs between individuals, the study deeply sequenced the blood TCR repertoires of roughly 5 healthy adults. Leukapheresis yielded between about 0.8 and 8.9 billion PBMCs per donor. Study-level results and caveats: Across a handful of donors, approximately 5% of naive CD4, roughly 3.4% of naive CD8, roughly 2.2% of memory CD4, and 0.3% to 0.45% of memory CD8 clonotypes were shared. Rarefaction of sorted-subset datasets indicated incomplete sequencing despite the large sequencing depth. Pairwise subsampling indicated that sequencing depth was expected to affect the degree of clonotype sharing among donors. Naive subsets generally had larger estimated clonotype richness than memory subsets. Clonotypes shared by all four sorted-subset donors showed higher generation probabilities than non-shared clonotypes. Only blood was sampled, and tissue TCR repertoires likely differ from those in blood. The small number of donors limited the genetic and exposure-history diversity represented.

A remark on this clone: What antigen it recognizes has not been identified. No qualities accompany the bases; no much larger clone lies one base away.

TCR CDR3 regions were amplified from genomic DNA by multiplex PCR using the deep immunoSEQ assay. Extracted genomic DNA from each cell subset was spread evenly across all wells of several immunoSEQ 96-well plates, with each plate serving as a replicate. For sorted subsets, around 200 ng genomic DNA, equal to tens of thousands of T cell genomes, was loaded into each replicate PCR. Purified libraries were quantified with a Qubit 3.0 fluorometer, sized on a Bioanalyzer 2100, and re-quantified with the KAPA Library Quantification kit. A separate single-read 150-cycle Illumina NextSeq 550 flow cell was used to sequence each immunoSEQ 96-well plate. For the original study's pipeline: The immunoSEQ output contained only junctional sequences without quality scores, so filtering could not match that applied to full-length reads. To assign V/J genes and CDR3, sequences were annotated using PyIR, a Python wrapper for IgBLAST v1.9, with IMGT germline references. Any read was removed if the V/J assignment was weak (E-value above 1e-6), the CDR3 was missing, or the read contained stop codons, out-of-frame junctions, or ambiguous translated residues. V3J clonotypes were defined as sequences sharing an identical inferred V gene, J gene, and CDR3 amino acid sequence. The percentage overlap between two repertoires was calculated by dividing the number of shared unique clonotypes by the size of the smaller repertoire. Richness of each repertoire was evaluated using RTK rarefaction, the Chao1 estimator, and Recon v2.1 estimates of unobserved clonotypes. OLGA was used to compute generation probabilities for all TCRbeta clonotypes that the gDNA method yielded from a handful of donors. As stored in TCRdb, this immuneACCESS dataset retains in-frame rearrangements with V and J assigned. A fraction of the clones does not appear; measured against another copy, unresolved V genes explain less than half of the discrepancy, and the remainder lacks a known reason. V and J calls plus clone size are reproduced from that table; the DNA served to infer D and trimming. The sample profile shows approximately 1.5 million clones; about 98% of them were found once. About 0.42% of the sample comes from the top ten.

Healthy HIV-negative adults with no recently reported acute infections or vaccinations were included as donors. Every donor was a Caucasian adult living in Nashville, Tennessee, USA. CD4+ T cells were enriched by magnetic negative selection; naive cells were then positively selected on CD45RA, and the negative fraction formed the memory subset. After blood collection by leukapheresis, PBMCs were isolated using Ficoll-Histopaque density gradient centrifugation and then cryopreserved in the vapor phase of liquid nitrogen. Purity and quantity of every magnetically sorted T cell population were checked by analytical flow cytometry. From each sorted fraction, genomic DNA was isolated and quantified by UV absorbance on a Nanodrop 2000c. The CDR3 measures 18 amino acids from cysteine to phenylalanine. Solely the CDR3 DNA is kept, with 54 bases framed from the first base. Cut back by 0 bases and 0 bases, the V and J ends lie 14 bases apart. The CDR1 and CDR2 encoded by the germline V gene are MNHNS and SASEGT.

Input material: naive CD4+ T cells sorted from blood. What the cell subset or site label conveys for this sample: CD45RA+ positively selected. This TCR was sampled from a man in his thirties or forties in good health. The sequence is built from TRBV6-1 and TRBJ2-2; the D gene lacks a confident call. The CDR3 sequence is CASSEAVYQLANTGELFF. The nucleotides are TGTGCCAGCAGTGAAGCTGTCTACCAGCTAGCGAACACCGGGGAGCTGTTTTTT.